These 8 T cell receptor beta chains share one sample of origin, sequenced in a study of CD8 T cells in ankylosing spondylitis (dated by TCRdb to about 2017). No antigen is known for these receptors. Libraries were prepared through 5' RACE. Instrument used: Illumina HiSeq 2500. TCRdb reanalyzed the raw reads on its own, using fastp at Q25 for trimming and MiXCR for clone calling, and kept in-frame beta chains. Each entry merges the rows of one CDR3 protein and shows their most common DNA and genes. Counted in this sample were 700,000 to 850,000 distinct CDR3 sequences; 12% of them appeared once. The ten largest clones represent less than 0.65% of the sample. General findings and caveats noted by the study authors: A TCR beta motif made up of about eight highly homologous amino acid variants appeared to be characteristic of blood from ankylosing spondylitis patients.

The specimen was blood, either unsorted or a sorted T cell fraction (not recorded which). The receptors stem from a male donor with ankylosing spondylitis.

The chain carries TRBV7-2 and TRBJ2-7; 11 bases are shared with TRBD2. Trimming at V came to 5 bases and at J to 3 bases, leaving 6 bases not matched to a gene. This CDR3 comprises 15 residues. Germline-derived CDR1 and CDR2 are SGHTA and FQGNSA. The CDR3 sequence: CASSLRGLAGYEQYF. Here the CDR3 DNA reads TGTGCCAGCAGCCTGCGTGGACTAGCGGGCTACGAGCAGTACTTC.

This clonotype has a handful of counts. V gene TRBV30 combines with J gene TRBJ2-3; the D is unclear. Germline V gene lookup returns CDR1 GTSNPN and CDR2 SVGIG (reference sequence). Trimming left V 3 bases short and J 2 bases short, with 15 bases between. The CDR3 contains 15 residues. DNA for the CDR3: TGTGCCTGGAGCACACAGCAACTTTACACAGATACGCAGTATTTT. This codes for CAWSTQQLYTDTQYF.

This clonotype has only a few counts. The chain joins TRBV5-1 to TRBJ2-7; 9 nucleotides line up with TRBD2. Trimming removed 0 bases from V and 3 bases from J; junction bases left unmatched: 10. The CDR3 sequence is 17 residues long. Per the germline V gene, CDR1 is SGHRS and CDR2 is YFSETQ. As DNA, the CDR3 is TGCGCCAGCAGCTTGGGCCTAGCGGGACTCTTGGGCTACGAGCAGTACTTC. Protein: CASSLGLAGLLGYEQYF. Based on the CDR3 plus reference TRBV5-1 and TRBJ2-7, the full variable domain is KAGVTQTPRYLIKTRGQQVTLSCSPISGHRSVSWYQQTPGQGLQFLFEYFSETQRNKGNFPGRFSGRQFSNSRSEMNVSTLELGDSALYLCASSLGLAGLLGYEQYFGPGTRLTVT.

The CDR3 spells CASSVSSGPADTQYF. DNA of the CDR3: TGTGCCAGCAGTGTGTCCTCGGGACCAGCAGATACGCAGTATTTT. The rearrangement uses TRBV6-4 and TRBJ2-3; D tentatively reads TRBD1 or TRBD2 (5 bases each). Trimming cost V 4 bases and J 4 bases, with 15 bases left between them. Per the germline V gene, CDR1 is MRHNA and CDR2 is SNTAGT. The CDR3 runs to 15 residues.

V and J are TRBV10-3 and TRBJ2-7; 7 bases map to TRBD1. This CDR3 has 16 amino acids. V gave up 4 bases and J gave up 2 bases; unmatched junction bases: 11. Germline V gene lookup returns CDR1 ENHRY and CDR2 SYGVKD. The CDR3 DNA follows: TGTGCCATCAGTGCCAATGAGGGGGCGAGGCCCTACGAGCAGTACTTC. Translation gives CAISANEGARPYEQYF.

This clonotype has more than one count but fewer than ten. Here the CDR3 reads CASLAPGTNEQYF. The CDR3 DNA is TGTGCCAGCTTAGCTCCCGGAACGAACGAGCAGTACTTC. The chain links TRBV6-1 to TRBJ2-7; no clear D gene. The CDR3 consists of 13 residues. Germline V gives CDR1 MNHNS, CDR2 SASEGT. Trimming took 8 bases from V and 5 from J, leaving 16 bases between them.

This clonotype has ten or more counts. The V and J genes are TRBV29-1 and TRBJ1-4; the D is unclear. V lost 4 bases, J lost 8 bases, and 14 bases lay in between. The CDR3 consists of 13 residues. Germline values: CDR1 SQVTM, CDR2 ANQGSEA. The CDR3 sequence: CSVVTVVDEKLFF. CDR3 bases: TGCAGCGTTGTTACGGTAGTTGACGAAAAACTGTTTTTT.

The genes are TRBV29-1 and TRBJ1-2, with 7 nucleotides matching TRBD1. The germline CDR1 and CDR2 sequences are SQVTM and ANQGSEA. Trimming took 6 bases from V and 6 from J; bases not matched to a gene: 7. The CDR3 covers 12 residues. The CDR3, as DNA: TGCAGCGTCACAGGGGCTGAGGATGGCTACACCTTC. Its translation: CSVTGAEDGYTF. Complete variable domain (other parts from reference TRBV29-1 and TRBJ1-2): SAVISQKPSRDICQRGTSLTIQCQVDSQVTMMFWYRQQPGQSLTLIATANQGSEATYESGFVIDKFPISRPNLTFSTLTVSNMSPEDSSIYLCSVTGAEDGYTFGSGTRLTVV.